What follows is one TCR beta chain and its context. Its target is unknown. Donors showed nominal health when sampled, although they likely had unrecorded immune exposures. The sample belongs to a study of cytomegalovirus exposure and HLA in healthy donors. The PCR contained 60 Vbeta and 13 Jbeta primers. Libraries were prepared by immunoSEQ multiplex PCR; TCRdb keeps only in-frame clonotypes and omits some of them. The repertoire holds about 200,000 clones, with about three quarters as singletons. The CDR3 totals 17 residues. Study outcomes and limitations: Follow-up analysis later connected one missense variant in DCLRE1C with trimming of TCR beta V- and J-genes. Solely CMV serostatus was available to characterize immune exposure. Altogether, some 160 TCR beta chains were recorded as cytomegalovirus-associated.

The TCR was taken from a man between 18 and 35 years old in good health and CMV-seronegative. V gene TRBV21-1 combines with J gene TRBJ1-3; TRBD1 is taken as the D call from the table, unchecked against the DNA. TRBV21-1 is designated a pseudogene. Source material: PBMCs. The CDR3 bases are TGTGCCAGCAGCAGACTTTACAGGAATAGCTCTGGAAACACCATATATTTT. Protein sequence: CASSRLYRNSSGNTIYF.